The sample holds one count of the clone carrying this TCR beta chain. These data originate in a study of T cell changes during pregnancy in multiple sclerosis. The repertoire was sequenced with immunoSEQ multiplex PCR; TCRdb's copy has only in-frame clones and lacks some. This sample has approximately 44,000 clones, with roughly 87% found just once. With 5 bases removed from V and 2 bases from J, the gap between germline ends came to 10 bases. This CDR3 has 13 amino acids. Per the germline V gene, CDR1 is SQVTM and CDR2 is ANQGSEA. The input for sequencing was CD4+ T cells from peripheral blood mononuclear cells, taken in the first trimester of pregnancy. The clonotype originates from a female donor with multiple sclerosis, enrolled in a pregnancy study. The chain employs TRBV29-1 and TRBJ1-5, with a tentative D call TRBD1 (5 bases). The CDR3 nucleotides read TGCAGCGTTTCCGGGGGGGGCAATCAGCCCCAGCATTTT. Encoded protein: CSVSGGGNQPQHF.